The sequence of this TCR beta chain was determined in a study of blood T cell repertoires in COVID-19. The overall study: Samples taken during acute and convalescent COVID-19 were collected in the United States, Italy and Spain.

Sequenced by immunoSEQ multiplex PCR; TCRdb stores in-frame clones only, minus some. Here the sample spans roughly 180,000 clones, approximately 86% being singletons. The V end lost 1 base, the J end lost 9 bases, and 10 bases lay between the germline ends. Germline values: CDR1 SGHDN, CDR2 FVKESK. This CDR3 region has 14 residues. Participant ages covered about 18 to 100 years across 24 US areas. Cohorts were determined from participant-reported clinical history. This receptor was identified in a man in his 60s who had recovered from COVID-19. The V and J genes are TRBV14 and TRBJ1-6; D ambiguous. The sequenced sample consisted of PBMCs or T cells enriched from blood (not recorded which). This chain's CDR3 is CASSQGVSGSPLHF. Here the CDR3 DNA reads TGTGCCAGCAGCCAAGGAGTATCGGGTTCACCCCTCCACTTT.